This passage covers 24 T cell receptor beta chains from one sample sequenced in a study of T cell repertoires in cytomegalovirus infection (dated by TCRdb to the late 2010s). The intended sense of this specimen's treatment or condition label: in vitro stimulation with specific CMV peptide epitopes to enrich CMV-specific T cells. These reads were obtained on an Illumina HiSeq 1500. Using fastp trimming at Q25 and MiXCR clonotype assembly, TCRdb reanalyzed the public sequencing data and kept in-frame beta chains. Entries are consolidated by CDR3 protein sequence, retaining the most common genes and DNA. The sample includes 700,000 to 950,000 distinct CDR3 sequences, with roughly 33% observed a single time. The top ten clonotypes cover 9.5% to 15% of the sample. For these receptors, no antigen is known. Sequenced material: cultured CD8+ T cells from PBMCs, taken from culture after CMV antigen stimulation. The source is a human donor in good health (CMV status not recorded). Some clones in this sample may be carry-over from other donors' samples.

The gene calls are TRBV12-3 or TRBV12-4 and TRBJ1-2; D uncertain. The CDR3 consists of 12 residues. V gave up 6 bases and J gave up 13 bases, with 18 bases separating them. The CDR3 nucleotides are TGTGCCAGCAGCCTCAACTTCCGAGCGTTCACCTTC. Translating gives CASSLNFRAFTF.

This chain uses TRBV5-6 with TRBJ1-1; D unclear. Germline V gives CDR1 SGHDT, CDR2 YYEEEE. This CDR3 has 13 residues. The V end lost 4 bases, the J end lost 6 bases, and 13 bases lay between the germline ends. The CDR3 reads CASSLGTGPEAFF. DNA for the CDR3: TGTGCCAGCAGCCTAGGAACCGGCCCTGAAGCTTTCTTT.

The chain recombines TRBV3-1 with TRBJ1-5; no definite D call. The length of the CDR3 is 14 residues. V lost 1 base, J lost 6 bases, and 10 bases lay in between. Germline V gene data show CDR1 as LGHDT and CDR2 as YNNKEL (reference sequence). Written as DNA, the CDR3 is TGTGCCAGCAGCCAAGGAGCGGGAGGTCAGCCCCAGCATTTT. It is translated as CASSQGAGGQPQHF.

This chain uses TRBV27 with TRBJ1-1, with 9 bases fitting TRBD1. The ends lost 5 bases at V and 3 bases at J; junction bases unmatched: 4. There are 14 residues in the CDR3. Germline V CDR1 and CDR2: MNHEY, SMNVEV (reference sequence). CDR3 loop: CASSIQGADTEAFF. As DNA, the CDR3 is TGTGCCAGCAGTATACAGGGGGCCGACACTGAAGCTTTCTTT.

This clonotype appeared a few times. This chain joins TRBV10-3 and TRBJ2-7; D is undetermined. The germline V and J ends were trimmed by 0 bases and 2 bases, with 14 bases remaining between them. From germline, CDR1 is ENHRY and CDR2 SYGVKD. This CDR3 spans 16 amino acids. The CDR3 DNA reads TGTGCCATCAGTGAGTCGAGAGACTCCTCCCCCTACGAGCAGTACTTC. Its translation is CAISESRDSSPYEQYF.

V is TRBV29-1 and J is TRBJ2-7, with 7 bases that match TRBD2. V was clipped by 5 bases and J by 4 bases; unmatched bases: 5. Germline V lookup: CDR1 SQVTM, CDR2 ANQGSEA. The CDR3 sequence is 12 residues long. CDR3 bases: TGCAGCGTTTTTCAGCGGGGTTACGAGCAGTACTTC. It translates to CSVFQRGYEQYF.

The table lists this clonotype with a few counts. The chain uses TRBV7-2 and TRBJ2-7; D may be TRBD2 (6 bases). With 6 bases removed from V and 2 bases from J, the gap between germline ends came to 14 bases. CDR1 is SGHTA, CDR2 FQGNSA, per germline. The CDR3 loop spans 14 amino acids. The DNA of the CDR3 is TGTGCCAGCAGTGCGGGACTGTCAACCTACGAGCAGTACGTC. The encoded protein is CASSAGLSTYEQYV.

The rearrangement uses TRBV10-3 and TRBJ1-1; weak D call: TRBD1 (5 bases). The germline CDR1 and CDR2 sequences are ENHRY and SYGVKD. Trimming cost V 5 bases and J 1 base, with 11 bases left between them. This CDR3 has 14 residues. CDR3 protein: CAISIATANTEAFF. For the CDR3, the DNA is TGTGCCATCAGTATTGCGACAGCGAACACTGAAGCTTTCTTT.

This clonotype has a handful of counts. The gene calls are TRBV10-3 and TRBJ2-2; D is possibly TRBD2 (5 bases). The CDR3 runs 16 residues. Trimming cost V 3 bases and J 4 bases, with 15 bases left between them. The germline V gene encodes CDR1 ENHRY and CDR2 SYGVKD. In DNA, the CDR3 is TGTGCCATCAGTGATTGGATCGGGGTACTCACCGGGGAGCTGTTTTTT. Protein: CAISDWIGVLTGELFF.

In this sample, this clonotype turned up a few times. The CDR3 DNA sequence: TGTGCCAGCAGCGACCCGGGACCCAATCAGCCCCAGCATTTT. Amino acids: CASSDPGPNQPQHF. This chain joins TRBV28 and TRBJ1-5; a possible D gene is TRBD1 (5 bases). This CDR3 has 14 residues. Germline V lookup: CDR1 MDHEN, CDR2 SYDVKM. V was shortened by 6 bases and J by 3 bases, with 12 bases between the two germline ends.

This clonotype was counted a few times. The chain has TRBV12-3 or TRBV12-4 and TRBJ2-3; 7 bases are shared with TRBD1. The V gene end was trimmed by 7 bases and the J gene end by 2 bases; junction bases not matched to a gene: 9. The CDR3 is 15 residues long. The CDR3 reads CASTIEGAATDTQYF. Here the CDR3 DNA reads TGTGCCAGCACCATCGAGGGGGCTGCCACAGATACGCAGTATTTT.

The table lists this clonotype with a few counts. DNA for the CDR3: TGTGCCAGCAGTTACACTTCTAGCTCGATTGAGCAGTTCTTC. This gives the protein CASSYTSSSIEQFF. This chain links TRBV6-6 with TRBJ2-1, with D perhaps TRBD2 (5 bases). CDR3 size: 14 residues. V lost 2 bases, J lost 9 bases, and 14 bases lay in between. Germline V gene data show CDR1 as MNHNY and CDR2 as SVGAGI (reference sequence).

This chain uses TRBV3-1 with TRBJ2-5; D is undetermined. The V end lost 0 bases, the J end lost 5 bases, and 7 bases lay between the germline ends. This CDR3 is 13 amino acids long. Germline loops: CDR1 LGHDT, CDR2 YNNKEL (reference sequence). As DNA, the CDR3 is TGTGCCAGCAGCCAAGAATGGCGGGAGACCCAGTACTTC. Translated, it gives CASSQEWRETQYF.

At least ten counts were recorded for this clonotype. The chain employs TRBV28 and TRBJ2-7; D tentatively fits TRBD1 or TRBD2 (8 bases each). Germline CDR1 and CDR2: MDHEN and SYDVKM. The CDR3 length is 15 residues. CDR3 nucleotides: TGTGCCAGCAGCCTAGCGGGCCGGACAGGGTCCTTAATGGGCGTC. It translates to CASSLAGRTGSLMGV.

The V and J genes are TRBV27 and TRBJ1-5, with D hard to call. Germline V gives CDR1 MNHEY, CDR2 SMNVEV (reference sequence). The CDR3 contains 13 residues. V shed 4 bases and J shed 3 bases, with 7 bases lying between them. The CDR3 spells CASSWIPNQPQHF. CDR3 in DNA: TGTGCCAGCAGTTGGATACCCAATCAGCCCCAGCATTTT.

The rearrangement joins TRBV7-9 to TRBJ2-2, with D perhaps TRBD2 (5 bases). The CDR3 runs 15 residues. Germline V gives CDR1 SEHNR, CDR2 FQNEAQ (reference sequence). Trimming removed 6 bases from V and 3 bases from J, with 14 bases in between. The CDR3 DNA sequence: TGTGCCAGCAGTCGACGCGGGCCGGACACCGGGGAGCTGTTTTTT. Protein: CASSRRGPDTGELFF. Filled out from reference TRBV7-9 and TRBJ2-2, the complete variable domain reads DTGVSQNPRHKITKRGQNVTFRCDPISEHNRLYWYRQTLGQGPEFLTYFQNEAQLEKSRLLSDRFSAERPKGSFSTLEIQRTEQGDSAMYLCASSRRGPDTGELFFGEGSRLTVL.

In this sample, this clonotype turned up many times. The CDR3 DNA reads TGTGCCAGCAGCTTAGTGGGGTGGAGGCAGTTCTTC. It is translated as CASSLVGWRQFF. The gene calls are TRBV7-2 and TRBJ2-1; D uncertain. Germline loops: CDR1 SGHTA, CDR2 FQGNSA. The CDR3 sequence is 12 residues long. Between the trimmed V and J ends, which lost 1 base and 12 bases, there was a span of 10 bases.

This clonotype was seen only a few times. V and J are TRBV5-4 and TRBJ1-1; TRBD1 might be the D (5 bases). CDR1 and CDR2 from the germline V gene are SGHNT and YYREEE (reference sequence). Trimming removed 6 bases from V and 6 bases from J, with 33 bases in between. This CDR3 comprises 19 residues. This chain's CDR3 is CASNPLPGRRNPGYAEAFF. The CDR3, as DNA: TGTGCCAGCAACCCCCTCCCGGGACGGCGGAACCCAGGGTACGCTGAAGCTTTCTTT.

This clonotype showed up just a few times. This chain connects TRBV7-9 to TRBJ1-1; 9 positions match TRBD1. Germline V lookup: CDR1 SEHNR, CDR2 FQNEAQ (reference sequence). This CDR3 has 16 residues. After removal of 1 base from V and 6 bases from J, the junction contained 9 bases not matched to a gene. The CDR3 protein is CASSLGLQGAWAEAFF. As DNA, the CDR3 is TGTGCCAGCAGCTTAGGTTTACAGGGGGCATGGGCTGAAGCTTTCTTT.

The CDR3 sequence: CSVVPGQGLNTEAFF. The CDR3 nucleotides are TGCAGCGTTGTCCCGGGACAGGGTTTGAACACTGAAGCTTTCTTT. V gene TRBV29-1 combines with J gene TRBJ1-1; 9 positions match TRBD1. This CDR3 is 15 amino acids long. The V and J ends lost 4 bases and 0 bases, in that order; junction bases with no gene match: 6. Germline V lookup: CDR1 SQVTM, CDR2 ANQGSEA.

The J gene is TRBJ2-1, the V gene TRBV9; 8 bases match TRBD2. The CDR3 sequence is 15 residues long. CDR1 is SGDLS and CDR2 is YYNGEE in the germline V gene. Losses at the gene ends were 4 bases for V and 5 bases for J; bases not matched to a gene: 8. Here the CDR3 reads CASSLRGGTNNEQFF. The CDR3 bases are TGTGCCAGCAGCTTACGCGGGGGGACCAACAATGAGCAGTTCTTC. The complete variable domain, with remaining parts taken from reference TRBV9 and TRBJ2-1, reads DSGVTQTPKHLITATGQRVTLRCSPRSGDLSVYWYQQSLDQGLQFLIQYYNGEERAKGNILERFSAQQFPDLHSELNLSSLELGDSALYFCASSLRGGTNNEQFFGPGTRLTVL.

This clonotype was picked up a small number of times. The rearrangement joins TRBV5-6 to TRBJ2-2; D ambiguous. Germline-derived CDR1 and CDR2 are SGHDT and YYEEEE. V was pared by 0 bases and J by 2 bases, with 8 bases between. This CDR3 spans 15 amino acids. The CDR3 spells CASSLVLSNTGELFF. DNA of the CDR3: TGTGCCAGCAGCTTGGTCCTCAGCAACACCGGGGAGCTGTTTTTT.

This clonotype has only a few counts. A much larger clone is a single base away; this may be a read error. CDR3 DNA: TGTGCCAGCAGTTTATGGACAGTAGGGGAAAAACTGTTTTTT. As protein: CASSLWTVGEKLFF. This chain links TRBV28 with TRBJ1-4; weak D call: TRBD1 (5 bases). The ends were cut back, 0 bases at V and 8 bases at J, with 10 bases in the middle. Germline CDR1 and CDR2: MDHEN and SYDVKM. CDR3 length equals 14 residues.

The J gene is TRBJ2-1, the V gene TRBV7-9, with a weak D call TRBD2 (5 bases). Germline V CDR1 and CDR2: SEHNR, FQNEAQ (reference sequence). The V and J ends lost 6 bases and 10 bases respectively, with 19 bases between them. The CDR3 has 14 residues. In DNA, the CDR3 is TGTGCCAGCAGTCCGACCTACGGAGGAGGAGAGCAGTTCTTC. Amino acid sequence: CASSPTYGGGEQFF.